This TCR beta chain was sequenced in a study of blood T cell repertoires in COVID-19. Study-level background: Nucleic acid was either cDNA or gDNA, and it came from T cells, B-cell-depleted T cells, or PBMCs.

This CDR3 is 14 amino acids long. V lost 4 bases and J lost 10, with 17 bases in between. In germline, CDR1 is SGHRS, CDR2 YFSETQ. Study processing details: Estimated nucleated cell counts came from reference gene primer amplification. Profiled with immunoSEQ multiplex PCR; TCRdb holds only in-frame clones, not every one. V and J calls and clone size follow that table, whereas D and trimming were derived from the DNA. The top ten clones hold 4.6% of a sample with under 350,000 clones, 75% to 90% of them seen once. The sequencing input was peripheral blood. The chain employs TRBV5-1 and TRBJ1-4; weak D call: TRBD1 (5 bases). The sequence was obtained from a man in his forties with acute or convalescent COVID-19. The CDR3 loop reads CASSPGLDSGKLFF. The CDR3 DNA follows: TGCGCCAGCAGCCCGGGACTGGATAGCGGAAAACTGTTTTTT.